The rows below give T cell receptor beta chains drawn from one sample of a study of cytomegalovirus exposure and HLA in healthy donors. The data were produced by immunoSEQ multiplex PCR, yet TCRdb's version contains in-frame clones alone and is incomplete. Of 140,000 to 150,000 clones listed, roughly four fifths are singletons. What was sequenced was PBMCs. These receptors were taken from a man under 40 in good health and CMV-seronegative. Both conserved end residues are part of each CDR3. The D gene is left open where the match is weak. Size tells how often a clone was seen (once, few, many) or the class of an expanded clone, and some rows leave it out.

v_gene	d_gene	j_gene	abundance	len	CDR3aa	CDR3nt
TRBV4-1	-	TRBJ2-1	few	18	CASSQDPEGFSSYNEQFF	TGCGCCAGCAGCCAAGATCCTGAGGGCTTTAGCTCCTACAATGAGCAGTTCTTC
TRBV7-6	TRBD1	TRBJ2-7	-	14	CASSTDRGPYEQYF	TGTGCCAGCAGCACCGACAGGGGGCCCTACGAGCAGTACTTC
TRBV9	TRBD1	TRBJ2-4	few	16	CASRRPRGTGKNIQYF	TGTGCCAGCAGGAGGCCACGAGGGACAGGGAAGAACATTCAGTACTTC
TRBV28	TRBD1	TRBJ1-4	-	14	CASSPRQGNEKLFF	TGTGCCAGCAGTCCCCGACAGGGTAATGAAAAACTGTTTTTT
TRBV2	-	TRBJ1-1	-	13	CASSRDMNTEAFF	TGTGCCAGCAGTAGAGATATGAACACTGAAGCTTTCTTT
TRBV5-6	-	TRBJ2-1	-	13	CASGRGRGDEQFF	TGTGCCAGCGGAAGGGGGCGCGGGGATGAGCAGTTCTTC
TRBV9	-	TRBJ1-4	few	15	CASSVAGRGGEKLFF	TGTGCCAGCAGCGTAGCTGGCAGGGGAGGGGAAAAACTGTTTTTT
TRBV7-2	TRBD2	TRBJ2-3	-	17	CASSLRLAGGVSDTQYF	TGTGCCAGCAGCCTACGGCTAGCGGGGGGGGTATCGGATACGCAGTATTTT
TRBV13	TRBD1	TRBJ2-7	-	14	CASRIKGQSYEQYF	TGTGCCAGCAGGATAAAGGGACAGAGCTACGAGCAGTACTTC
TRBV18	-	TRBJ1-3	-	16	CASSLGQPDSGNTIYF	TGTGCCAGCTCACTCGGACAGCCGGACTCTGGAAACACCATATATTTT